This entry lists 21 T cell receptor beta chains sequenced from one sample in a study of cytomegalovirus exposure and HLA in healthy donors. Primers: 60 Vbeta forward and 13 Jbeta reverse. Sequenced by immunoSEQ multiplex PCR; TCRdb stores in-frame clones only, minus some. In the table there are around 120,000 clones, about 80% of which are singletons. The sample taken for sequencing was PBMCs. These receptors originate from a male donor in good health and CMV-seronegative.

CDR3 in amino acids: CASSPSGGKHNEQFF. CDR3 bases: TGTGCCAGCAGCCCCAGCGGGGGGAAACACAATGAGCAGTTCTTC. The chain links TRBV28 to TRBJ2-1; 9 bases are a match to TRBD2. Looked up from germline, CDR1 is MDHEN and CDR2 is SYDVKM. The trim removed 6 bases at V and 5 bases at J, leaving 8 bases unmatched. CDR3 size: 15 residues.

In DNA form, the CDR3 reads TGTGCCAGCAGCGTAGCTGACACAGGGTTAAACTACGAGCAGTACTTC. It specifies CASSVADTGLNYEQYF. The gene calls are TRBV9 and TRBJ2-7; D possibly corresponds to TRBD1 (6 bases). CDR3 size: 16 residues. The germline V and J ends were trimmed by 0 bases and 3 bases, with 16 bases remaining between them. Germline-derived CDR1 and CDR2 are SGDLS and YYNGEE.

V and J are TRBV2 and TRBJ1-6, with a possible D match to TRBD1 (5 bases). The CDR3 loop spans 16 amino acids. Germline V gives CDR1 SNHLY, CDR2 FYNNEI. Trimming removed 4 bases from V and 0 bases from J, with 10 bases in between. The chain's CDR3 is CASSGGASSYNSPLHF. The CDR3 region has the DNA TGTGCCAGCAGTGGTGGGGCTAGCTCCTATAATTCACCCCTCCACTTT.

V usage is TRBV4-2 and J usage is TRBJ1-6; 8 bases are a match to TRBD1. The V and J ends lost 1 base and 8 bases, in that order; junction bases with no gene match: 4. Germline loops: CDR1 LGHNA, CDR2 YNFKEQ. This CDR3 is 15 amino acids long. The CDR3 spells CASSQGPTGDSPLHF. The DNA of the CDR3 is TGTGCCAGCAGCCAAGGGCCGACAGGGGATTCACCCCTCCACTTT.

The CDR3 sequence: CASSLVPFRGYTGELFF. Here the CDR3 DNA reads TGCGCCAGCAGCTTGGTTCCTTTCAGGGGTTACACCGGGGAGCTGTTTTTT. V is TRBV5-1 and J is TRBJ2-2; a weak D match, TRBD1 (6 bases). The CDR3 has 17 residues. V was trimmed by 0 bases and J by 3 bases, leaving 15 bases between them. CDR1 and CDR2 from the germline V gene are SGHRS and YFSETQ.

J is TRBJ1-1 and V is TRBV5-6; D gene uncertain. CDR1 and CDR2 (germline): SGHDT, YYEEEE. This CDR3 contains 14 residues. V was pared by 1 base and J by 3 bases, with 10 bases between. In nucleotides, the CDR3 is TGTGCCAGCAGCTTGCGGGGAATATACACTGAAGCTTTCTTT. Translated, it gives CASSLRGIYTEAFF.

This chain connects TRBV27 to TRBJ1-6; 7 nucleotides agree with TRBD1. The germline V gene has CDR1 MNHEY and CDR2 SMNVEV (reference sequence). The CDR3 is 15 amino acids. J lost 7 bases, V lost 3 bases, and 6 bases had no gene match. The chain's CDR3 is CASSFQTGANSPLHF. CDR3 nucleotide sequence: TGTGCCAGCAGTTTCCAAACAGGGGCGAATTCACCCCTCCACTTT.

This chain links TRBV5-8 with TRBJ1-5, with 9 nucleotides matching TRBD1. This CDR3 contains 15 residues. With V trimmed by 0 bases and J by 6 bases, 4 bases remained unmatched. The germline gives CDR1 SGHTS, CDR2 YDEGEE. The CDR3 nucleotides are TGTGCCAGCAGCTTGGAACAGGGGGCGATTCAGCCCCAGCATTTT. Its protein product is CASSLEQGAIQPQHF.

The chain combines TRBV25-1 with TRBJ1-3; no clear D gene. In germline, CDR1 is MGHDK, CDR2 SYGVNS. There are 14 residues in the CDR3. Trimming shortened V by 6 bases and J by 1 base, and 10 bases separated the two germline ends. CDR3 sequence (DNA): TGTGCCAGCAGCCGGAGGGATTCTGGAAACACCATATATTTT. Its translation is CASSRRDSGNTIYF.

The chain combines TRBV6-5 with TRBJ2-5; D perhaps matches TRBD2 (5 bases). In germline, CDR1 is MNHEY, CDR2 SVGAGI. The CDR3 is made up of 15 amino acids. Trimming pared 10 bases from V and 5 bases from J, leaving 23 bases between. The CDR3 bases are TGTGCCACCAGGTTTACCCCAAGAGGGAAGGAGACCCAGTACTTC. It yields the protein CATRFTPRGKETQYF.

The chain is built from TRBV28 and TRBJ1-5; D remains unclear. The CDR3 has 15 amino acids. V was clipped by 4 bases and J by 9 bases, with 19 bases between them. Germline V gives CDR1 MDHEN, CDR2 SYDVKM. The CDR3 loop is CASSSTTDGLGPQHF. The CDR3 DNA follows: TGTGCCAGCAGTTCAACCACAGACGGCCTTGGGCCCCAGCATTTT.

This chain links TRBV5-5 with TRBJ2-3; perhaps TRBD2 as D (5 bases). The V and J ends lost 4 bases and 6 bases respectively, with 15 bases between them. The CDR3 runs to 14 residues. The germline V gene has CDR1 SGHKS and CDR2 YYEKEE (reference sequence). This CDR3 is CASSPGLAKDTQYF. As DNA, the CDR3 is TGTGCCAGCAGCCCAGGACTCGCAAAGGATACGCAGTATTTT.

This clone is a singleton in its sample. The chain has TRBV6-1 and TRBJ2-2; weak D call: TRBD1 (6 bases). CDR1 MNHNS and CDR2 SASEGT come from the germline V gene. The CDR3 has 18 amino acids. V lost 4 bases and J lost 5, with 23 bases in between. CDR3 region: CASSGPRGWRFRTGELFF. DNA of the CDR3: TGTGCCAGCAGTGGACCTAGGGGGTGGCGTTTTAGGACCGGGGAGCTGTTTTTT.

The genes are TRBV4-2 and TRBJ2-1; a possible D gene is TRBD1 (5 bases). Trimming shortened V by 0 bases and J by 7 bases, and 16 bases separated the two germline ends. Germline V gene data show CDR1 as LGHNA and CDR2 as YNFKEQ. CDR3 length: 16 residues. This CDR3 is CASSQDPPAGANEQFF. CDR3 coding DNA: TGTGCCAGCAGCCAAGATCCCCCGGCTGGGGCTAATGAGCAGTTCTTC.

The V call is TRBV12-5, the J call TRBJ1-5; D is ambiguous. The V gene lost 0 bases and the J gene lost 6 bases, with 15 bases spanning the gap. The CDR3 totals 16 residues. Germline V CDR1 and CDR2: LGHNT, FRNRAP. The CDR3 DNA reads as TGTGCTAGTGGTTTGGTTCCATCGGGAGGGAGTCAGCCCCAGCATTTT. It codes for CASGLVPSGGSQPQHF.

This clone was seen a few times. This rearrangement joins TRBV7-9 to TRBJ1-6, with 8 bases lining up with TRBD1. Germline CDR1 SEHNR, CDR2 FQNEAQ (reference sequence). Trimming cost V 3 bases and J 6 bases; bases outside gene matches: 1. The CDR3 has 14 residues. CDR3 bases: TGTGCCAGCAGCTTTGACAGGGGTAATTCACCCCTCCACTTT. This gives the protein CASSFDRGNSPLHF.

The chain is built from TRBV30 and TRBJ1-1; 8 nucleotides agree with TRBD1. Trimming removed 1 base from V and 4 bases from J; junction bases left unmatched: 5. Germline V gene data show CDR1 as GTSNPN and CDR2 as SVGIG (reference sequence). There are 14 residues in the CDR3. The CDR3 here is CAWSGTGYGTEAFF. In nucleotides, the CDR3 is TGTGCCTGGAGTGGGACAGGGTACGGCACTGAAGCTTTCTTT.

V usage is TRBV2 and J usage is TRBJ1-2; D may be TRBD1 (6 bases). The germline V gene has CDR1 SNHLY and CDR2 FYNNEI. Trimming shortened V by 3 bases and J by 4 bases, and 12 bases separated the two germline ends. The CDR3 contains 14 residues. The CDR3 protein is CASSEGLGAYGYTF. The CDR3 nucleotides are TGTGCCAGCAGTGAGGGCCTGGGGGCCTATGGCTACACCTTC.

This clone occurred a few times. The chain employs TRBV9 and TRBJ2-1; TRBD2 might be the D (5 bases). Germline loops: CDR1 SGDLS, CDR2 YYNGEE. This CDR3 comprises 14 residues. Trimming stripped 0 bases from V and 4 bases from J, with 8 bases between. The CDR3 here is CASSVGRGYNEQFF. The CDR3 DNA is TGTGCCAGCAGCGTAGGACGGGGATACAATGAGCAGTTCTTC. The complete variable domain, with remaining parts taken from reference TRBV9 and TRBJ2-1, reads DSGVTQTPKHLITATGQRVTLRCSPRSGDLSVYWYQQSLDQGLQFLIQYYNGEERAKGNILERFSAQQFPDLHSELNLSSLELGDSALYFCASSVGRGYNEQFFGPGTRLTVL.

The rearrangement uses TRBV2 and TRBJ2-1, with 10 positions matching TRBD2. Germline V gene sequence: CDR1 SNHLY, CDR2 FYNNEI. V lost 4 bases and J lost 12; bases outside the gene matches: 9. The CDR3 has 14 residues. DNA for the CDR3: TGTGCCAGCAGTGGGGGGCTAGCGGGGGACCGGCAGTTCTTC. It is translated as CASSGGLAGDRQFF.

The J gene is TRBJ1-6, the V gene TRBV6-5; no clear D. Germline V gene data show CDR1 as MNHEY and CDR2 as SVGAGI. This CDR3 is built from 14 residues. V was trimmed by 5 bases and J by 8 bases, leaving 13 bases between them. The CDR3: CASSPDYVDSPLHF. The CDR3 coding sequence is TGTGCCAGCAGTCCGGACTATGTAGATTCACCCCTCCACTTT.